The 6 T cell receptor beta chains given below trace back to one sample, sequenced in a study of T-cell reconstitution after alpha-beta-depleted transplantation in children. TCRbeta library construction was performed incorporating unique molecular identifiers. TCRdb redid the calling of the PCR reads with MiXCR, one entry per CDR3 protein. The sample carries about 170,000 distinct CDR3 sequences, around 10% recorded once. The sample consisted of PBMCs, taken before TCRalphabeta/CD19-depleted stem cell transplant. The receptors here all came from a boy between 2 and 15 years old with acute myeloid leukemia, due to receive a stem cell transplant.

This clonotype was counted many times. The chain carries TRBV20-1 and TRBJ2-1; 10 bases fit TRBD2. From germline, CDR1 is DFQATT and CDR2 SNEGSKA (reference sequence). This CDR3 spans 16 amino acids. V lost 0 bases to trimming and J lost 3 bases; unmatched junction nucleotides: 5. The CDR3 coding sequence is TGCAGTGCTAGAGATCCCACTAGCGGGGACTACAATGAGCAGTTCTTC. Its translation is CSARDPTSGDYNEQFF.

The chain couples TRBV20-1 to TRBJ2-1; 10 nucleotides line up with TRBD2. The J segment lost 4 bases and the V segment lost 0 bases, leaving 3 bases of the junction unmatched. Per the germline V gene, CDR1 is DFQATT and CDR2 is SNEGSKA (reference sequence). CDR3 length: 15 residues. The chain's CDR3 is CSARDKLAGYNEQFF. Written as DNA, the CDR3 is TGCAGTGCTAGAGACAAACTAGCGGGGTACAATGAGCAGTTCTTC.

This clonotype was detected many times. The J gene is TRBJ2-3, the V gene TRBV5-1; 7 bases map to TRBD1. V trimming: 5 bases; J trimming: 2 bases; junction bases outside the gene matches: 8. CDR1 and CDR2 from the germline V gene are SGHRS and YFSETQ. This CDR3 has 15 residues. The CDR3 is CASSPGQLLTDTQYF. The CDR3 nucleotides are TGCGCCAGCAGTCCGGGACAGCTTCTCACAGATACGCAGTATTTT.

This clonotype came up many times. The CDR3 coding sequence is TGCAGTGCTAGCTCGGGGGAGGGAAGCTACGAGCAGTACTTC. It codes for CSASSGEGSYEQYF. This chain joins TRBV20-1 and TRBJ2-7; 7 positions match TRBD2. The CDR3 consists of 14 residues. Trimming cost V 3 bases and J 3 bases; bases outside gene matches: 8. Germline V gene sequence: CDR1 DFQATT, CDR2 SNEGSKA (reference sequence).

Points on this clonotype: This sequence may be a read error, since a much larger clone differs from it by one base. The V call is TRBV7-3, the J call TRBJ2-1; D tentatively fits TRBD1 or TRBD2 (5 bases each). The CDR3 has 15 amino acids. Germline V gene lookup returns CDR1 SGHTA and CDR2 FQGTGA. In nucleotides, the CDR3 is TGTGCCAGCAGCTTAAACCAGGGAGAATACAATGGGCAGTTCTTC. This translates into CASSLNQGEYNGQFF. The full variable domain, with the rest looked up from reference TRBV7-3 and TRBJ2-1, is GAGVSQTPSNKVTEKGKYVELRCDPISGHTALYWYRQSLGQGPEFLIYFQGTGAADDSGLPNDRFFAVRPEGSVSTLKIQRTERGDSAVYLCASSLNQGEYNGQFFGPGTRLTVL.

The table lists this clonotype with many counts. J is TRBJ2-5 and V is TRBV29-1; a weak D match, TRBD2 (5 bases). CDR1 SQVTM and CDR2 ANQGSEA come from the germline V gene. The CDR3 covers 13 residues. Trimming pared 4 bases from V and 2 bases from J, leaving 11 bases between. CDR3: CSVVSEGQETQYF. CDR3 DNA sequence: TGCAGCGTTGTGTCAGAGGGACAAGAGACCCAGTACTTC.